Below are 32 T cell receptor beta chains sequenced from a single sample in a study of cytomegalovirus exposure and HLA in healthy donors. The PCR made use of 60 Vbeta and 13 Jbeta primers. Method: immunoSEQ multiplex PCR; TCRdb's copy keeps in-frame clones and lacks some. The sample contains approximately 150,000 clones, just under 80% of which appear only once. Sample: PBMCs. The receptor set was obtained from a woman in her forties in good health and CMV-seropositive.

The chain carries TRBV29-1 and TRBJ2-7; 9 bases line up with TRBD1. Germline V gene data show CDR1 as SQVTM and CDR2 as ANQGSEA. The CDR3 runs 12 residues. J lost 2 bases, V lost 7 bases, and 3 bases had no gene match. The CDR3 reads CSAGTGTYEQYF. CDR3 nucleotide sequence: TGCAGCGCCGGGACAGGGACCTACGAGCAGTACTTC.

The V gene is TRBV19, the J gene TRBJ1-1; perhaps TRBD1 as D (6 bases). CDR3 size: 13 residues. Germline assignment: CDR1 LNHDA and CDR2 SQIVND (reference sequence). The germline V and J ends were trimmed by 0 bases and 8 bases, with 10 bases remaining between them. In DNA, the CDR3 is TGTGCCAGTAGTATAGATCTGGGGACAGAAGCTTTCTTT. It is translated as CASSIDLGTEAFF.

A single count supports this clone. The chain couples TRBV29-1 to TRBJ1-4; a weak D match, TRBD1 (6 bases). There are 13 residues in the CDR3. V dropped 6 bases and J dropped 5 bases, with 13 bases sitting between them. Germline CDR1 is SQVTM and CDR2 is ANQGSEA. The CDR3 region is CSVTGIGNEKLFF. For the CDR3, the DNA is TGCAGCGTCACAGGGATAGGGAATGAAAAACTGTTTTTT.

This clone appeared a few times. The rearrangement links TRBV7-3 to TRBJ2-3; 9 bases fit TRBD2. This CDR3 spans 15 amino acids. V was pared by 2 bases and J by 1 base, with 1 base of the junction left unmatched. Germline V gene sequence: CDR1 SGHTA, CDR2 FQGTGA. CDR3 in amino acids: CASSLSSGGTDTQYF. In DNA form, the CDR3 reads TGTGCCAGCAGCTTATCTAGCGGGGGCACAGATACGCAGTATTTT.

This clone was observed at least ten times. The chain combines TRBV6-6 with TRBJ1-5; weak D call: TRBD1 (6 bases). Trimming left V 4 bases short and J 4 bases short, with 11 bases between. The CDR3 runs to 14 residues. CDR1 is MNHNY and CDR2 is SVGAGI in the germline V gene (reference sequence). In nucleotides, the CDR3 is TGTGCCAGCAGTTTCGGACAGAGAAATCAGCCCCAGCATTTT. Amino acid sequence: CASSFGQRNQPQHF.

The table lists this clone with a count of one. This chain connects TRBV28 to TRBJ2-1; 7 bases are shared with TRBD1. The CDR3 is made up of 11 amino acids. V shed 8 bases and J 15 bases; nucleotides not matched to a gene: 10. Germline CDR1 reads MDHEN; CDR2 reads SYDVKM. The CDR3 DNA sequence: TGTGCCAGCGGTATAAGGGGGCCGCCGTTCTTC. Protein sequence: CASGIRGPPFF.

The V gene is TRBV20-1, the J gene TRBJ1-1, with D possibly being TRBD1 (5 bases). V lost 5 bases, J lost 7 bases, and 11 bases lay in between. Germline V gene lookup returns CDR1 DFQATT and CDR2 SNEGSKA (reference sequence). There are 11 residues in the CDR3. DNA for the CDR3: TGCAGTGCTGGGGGGTGGGATGAAGCTTTCTTT. The encoded protein is CSAGGWDEAFF.

This clone has a handful of counts. The rearrangement links TRBV2 to TRBJ2-7, with D possibly TRBD1 on 5 matching bases. This CDR3 is 14 amino acids long. Germline CDR1 is SNHLY and CDR2 is FYNNEI. V was trimmed by 3 bases and J by 5 bases, leaving 14 bases between them. CDR3: CASSEVAGYHEQYF. CDR3 nucleotides: TGTGCCAGCAGTGAGGTGGCAGGGTACCACGAGCAGTACTTC. Looking up the rest from reference TRBV2 and TRBJ2-7 gives the full variable domain: EPEVTQTPSHQVTQMGQEVILRCVPISNHLYFYWYRQILGQKVEFLVSFYNNEISEKSEIFDDQFSVERPDGSNFTLKIRSTKLEDSAMYFCASSEVAGYHEQYFGPGTRLTVT.

This clone was found once. The V gene is TRBV30, the J gene TRBJ2-1; 7 bases match TRBD1. Germline CDR1 is GTSNPN and CDR2 is SVGIG (reference sequence). CDR3 length: 14 amino acids. The V segment lost 4 bases and the J segment 3 bases; nucleotides outside the gene matches: 6. The CDR3 DNA follows: TGTGCCTGGAACCCGGACAGGCTCTACAATGAGCAGTTCTTC. Its protein is CAWNPDRLYNEQFF.

The V gene is TRBV5-1, the J gene TRBJ2-7, with D unresolved. CDR1 and CDR2 (germline): SGHRS, YFSETQ. The CDR3 is 14 amino acids. The V gene lost 3 bases and the J gene lost 0 bases, with 10 bases spanning the gap. CDR3 residues: CASSSDSYSYEQYF. CDR3 bases: TGCGCCAGCAGCTCCGACTCCTACTCCTACGAGCAGTACTTC.

This rearrangement joins TRBV5-1 to TRBJ2-5, with D perhaps TRBD2 (5 bases). V was clipped by 1 base and J by 0 bases, with 10 bases between them. Germline loops: CDR1 SGHRS, CDR2 YFSETQ. The CDR3 runs to 15 residues. As DNA, the CDR3 is TGCGCCAGCAGCTTGCTGGGAGAAAACCAAGAGACCCAGTACTTC. The encoded protein is CASSLLGENQETQYF.

The V call is TRBV5-4, the J call TRBJ1-6; D remains unclear. In germline, CDR1 is SGHNT, CDR2 YYREEE (reference sequence). V lost 0 bases to trimming and J lost 0 bases, with 4 bases between them. The CDR3 contains 15 residues. The CDR3, as DNA: TGTGCCAGCAGCTTGGAGAGCTCCTATAATTCACCCCTCCACTTT. Protein product: CASSLESSYNSPLHF.

This clone has just a few counts. This CDR3 reads CASSDDGANTEAFF. In DNA, the CDR3 is TGCGCCAGCAGTGACGACGGAGCGAACACTGAAGCTTTCTTT. This chain connects TRBV10-2 to TRBJ1-1, with D unresolved. V was pared by 3 bases and J by 1 base, with 9 bases between. CDR1 is WSHSY and CDR2 is SAAADI in the germline V gene. This CDR3 is 14 amino acids long.

The rearrangement links TRBV13 to TRBJ1-2; 9 bases are a match to TRBD1. The CDR3 loop spans 15 amino acids. Looked up from germline, CDR1 is PRHDT and CDR2 is FYEKMQ (reference sequence). Losses at the gene ends were 5 bases for V and 4 bases for J; bases not matched to a gene: 8. The CDR3 sequence is CASSRMTGGVYGYTF. CDR3 bases: TGTGCCAGCAGCCGAATGACAGGGGGGGTCTATGGCTACACCTTC.

The chain is built from TRBV2 and TRBJ2-3, with 11 bases lining up with TRBD2. This CDR3 region has 12 residues. Germline trimming cut 9 bases from V and 7 bases from J; bases unmatched to any gene: 3. From germline, CDR1 is SNHLY and CDR2 FYNNEI. CDR3 bases: TGTGCCAGGGGACTAGCGGAACATACGCAGTATTTT. Translating it yields CARGLAEHTQYF.

The V gene is TRBV19, the J gene TRBJ2-3; weak D call: TRBD2 (6 bases). This CDR3 is built from 12 residues. The V end lost 3 bases, the J end lost 7 bases, and 8 bases lay between the germline ends. CDR1 is LNHDA, CDR2 SQIVND, per germline (reference sequence). The CDR3 bases are TGTGCCAGTAGTATGGGGGGTCATACGCAGTATTTT. Translation gives CASSMGGHTQYF.

This clone has only a few counts. The chain carries TRBV4-2 and TRBJ2-7; a weak D match, TRBD2 (6 bases). V lost 0 bases and J 3 bases, leaving 12 bases between the germline ends. CDR1 and CDR2 from the germline V gene are LGHNA and YNFKEQ. This CDR3 has 15 residues. CDR3 sequence reads: CASSQERDSRYEQYF. Here the CDR3 DNA reads TGTGCCAGCAGCCAAGAGCGGGACTCACGCTACGAGCAGTACTTC.

CDR3 sequence: CASSSPGTRYTDTQYF. CDR3 DNA sequence: TGCGCCAGCAGCTCCCCCGGGACTCGATACACAGATACGCAGTATTTT. The rearrangement joins TRBV5-1 to TRBJ2-3; maybe TRBD2 (6 bases). Between the trimmed V and J ends, which lost 3 bases and 2 bases, there was a span of 16 bases. CDR1 and CDR2 from the germline V gene are SGHRS and YFSETQ. The CDR3 is made up of 16 amino acids.

This chain uses TRBV7-3 with TRBJ1-6; no firm D call. CDR3 length equals 15 residues. Between the trimmed V and J ends, which lost 5 bases and 6 bases, there was a span of 14 bases. Germline lookup yields CDR1 SGHTA and CDR2 FQGTGA. CDR3 in DNA: TGTGCCAGCAGCCTGTCGGGAAGTAGTAATTCACCCCTCCACTTT. Translated: CASSLSGSSNSPLHF.

This clone came up once. This CDR3 is also generated by other DNA sequences in the sample. The chain carries TRBV6-5 and TRBJ1-6, with D possibly matching TRBD1 (5 bases). Per the germline V gene, CDR1 is MNHEY and CDR2 is SVGAGI. CDR3 length equals 14 residues. Trimming took 0 bases from V and 6 from J, leaving 6 bases between them. The CDR3 bases are TGTGCCAGCAGTTACTCAGGGGCTAATTCACCCCTCCACTTT. It specifies CASSYSGANSPLHF.

The chain links TRBV2 to TRBJ2-1; TRBD1 aligns across 7 bases. Germline values: CDR1 SNHLY, CDR2 FYNNEI. With 6 bases clipped from V and 4 bases from J, the junction kept 0 bases outside the gene matches. CDR3 length: 12 amino acids. CDR3 in DNA: TGTGCCAGCAGGACAGGGTACAATGAGCAGTTCTTC. This codes for CASRTGYNEQFF.

The V gene is TRBV28, the J gene TRBJ2-1; no firm D call. This CDR3 has 12 residues. The V and J ends lost 3 bases and 7 bases respectively, with 7 bases between them. The germline CDR1 and CDR2 sequences are MDHEN and SYDVKM. CDR3 DNA: TGTGCCAGCAGTTTTCTCTATAATGAGCAGTTCTTC. This codes for CASSFLYNEQFF. The full variable domain, with the rest looked up from reference TRBV28 and TRBJ2-1, is DVKVTQSSRYLVKRTGEKVFLECVQDMDHENMFWYRQDPGLGLRLIYFSYDVKMKEKGDIPEGYSVSREKKERFSLILESASTNQTSMYLCASSFLYNEQFFGPGTRLTVL.

The CDR3 here is CASSQVPGQGTGELFF. The CDR3 nucleotides read TGCGCCAGCAGCCAGGTCCCGGGACAGGGAACCGGGGAGCTGTTTTTT. The gene calls are TRBV4-1 and TRBJ2-2, with 9 bases lining up with TRBD1. Germline assignment: CDR1 MGHRA and CDR2 YSYEKL. J gave up 5 bases and V 3 bases, and 7 bases lay outside the gene matches. The CDR3 contains 16 residues.

The chain combines TRBV2 with TRBJ1-2; a weak D match, TRBD1 (6 bases). V was trimmed by 1 base and J by 5 bases, leaving 14 bases between them. The germline V gene encodes CDR1 SNHLY and CDR2 FYNNEI. The CDR3 runs 15 residues. CDR3 DNA sequence: TGTGCCAGCAGTGAAGTGCAGGGGAAGGTTTATGGCTACACCTTC. This gives the protein CASSEVQGKVYGYTF.

This chain joins TRBV27 and TRBJ1-1; D is perhaps TRBD1 (6 bases). V lost 5 bases to trimming and J lost 5 bases, with 18 bases between them. This CDR3 is 15 amino acids long. The germline V gene encodes CDR1 MNHEY and CDR2 SMNVEV (reference sequence). Here the CDR3 reads CASSRPGAGGTEAFF. The CDR3 nucleotides read TGTGCCAGCAGTCGGCCAGGGGCGGGGGGGACTGAAGCTTTCTTT.

The CDR3: CASSVADTDTQYF. The CDR3 region has the DNA TGTGCCAGCAGTGTGGCAGACACAGATACGCAGTATTTT. This rearrangement joins TRBV6-1 to TRBJ2-3, with unresolved D. Germline V gene data show CDR1 as MNHNS and CDR2 as SASEGT. This CDR3 is built from 13 residues. The ends were cut back, 4 bases at V and 2 bases at J, with 7 bases in the middle.

This sequence joins TRBV5-1 and TRBJ1-6, with D perhaps TRBD1 (6 bases). The CDR3 is made up of 14 amino acids. Trimming removed 1 base at V and 7 bases at J, with 9 bases between. Germline assignment: CDR1 SGHRS and CDR2 YFSETQ. The CDR3 here is CASSLWTENSPLHF. CDR3 bases: TGCGCCAGCAGCTTGTGGACAGAAAATTCACCCCTCCACTTT.

The V and J genes are TRBV5-1 and TRBJ1-2, with D perhaps TRBD1 (6 bases). V was shortened by 0 bases and J by 6 bases, with 15 bases between the two germline ends. CDR3 length equals 15 residues. Germline CDR1 is SGHRS and CDR2 is YFSETQ. The CDR3 DNA reads TGCGCCAGCAGCTTGGGGGCAGGGGAAATCAATGGCTACACCTTC. It translates to CASSLGAGEINGYTF.

V and J are TRBV27 and TRBJ1-2, with 10 bases lining up with TRBD1. Germline CDR1 reads MNHEY; CDR2 reads SMNVEV (reference sequence). This CDR3 has 15 residues. V lost 6 bases and J lost 1; bases outside the gene matches: 5. CDR3 coding DNA: TGTGCCAGCAGCCGGACAGGGGGTCGTAACTATGGCTACACCTTC. This gives the protein CASSRTGGRNYGYTF.

The chain employs TRBV2 and TRBJ1-6; no clear D gene. The CDR3 totals 13 residues. Germline V gene lookup returns CDR1 SNHLY and CDR2 FYNNEI. Trimming pared 8 bases from V and 0 bases from J, leaving 5 bases between. This chain's CDR3 is CASESSYNSPLHF. The CDR3 nucleotides are TGTGCCAGCGAGAGCTCCTATAATTCACCCCTCCACTTT.

This chain connects TRBV5-6 to TRBJ1-5; no firm D call. CDR1 SGHDT and CDR2 YYEEEE come from the germline V gene. The CDR3 loop spans 13 amino acids. V dropped 5 bases and J dropped 6 bases, with 12 bases sitting between them. CDR3 sequence: CASRKGEGQPQHF. The CDR3 DNA follows: TGTGCCAGCAGGAAGGGAGAGGGTCAGCCCCAGCATTTT.

The chain carries TRBV5-1 and TRBJ1-1, with D maybe TRBD1 (5 bases). With 4 bases removed from V and 0 bases from J, the gap between germline ends came to 10 bases. The CDR3 length is 14 residues. Germline CDR1 reads SGHRS; CDR2 reads YFSETQ. The CDR3 is CASSAQGMNTEAFF. The CDR3 region has the DNA TGCGCCAGCAGCGCGCAGGGCATGAACACTGAAGCTTTCTTT.